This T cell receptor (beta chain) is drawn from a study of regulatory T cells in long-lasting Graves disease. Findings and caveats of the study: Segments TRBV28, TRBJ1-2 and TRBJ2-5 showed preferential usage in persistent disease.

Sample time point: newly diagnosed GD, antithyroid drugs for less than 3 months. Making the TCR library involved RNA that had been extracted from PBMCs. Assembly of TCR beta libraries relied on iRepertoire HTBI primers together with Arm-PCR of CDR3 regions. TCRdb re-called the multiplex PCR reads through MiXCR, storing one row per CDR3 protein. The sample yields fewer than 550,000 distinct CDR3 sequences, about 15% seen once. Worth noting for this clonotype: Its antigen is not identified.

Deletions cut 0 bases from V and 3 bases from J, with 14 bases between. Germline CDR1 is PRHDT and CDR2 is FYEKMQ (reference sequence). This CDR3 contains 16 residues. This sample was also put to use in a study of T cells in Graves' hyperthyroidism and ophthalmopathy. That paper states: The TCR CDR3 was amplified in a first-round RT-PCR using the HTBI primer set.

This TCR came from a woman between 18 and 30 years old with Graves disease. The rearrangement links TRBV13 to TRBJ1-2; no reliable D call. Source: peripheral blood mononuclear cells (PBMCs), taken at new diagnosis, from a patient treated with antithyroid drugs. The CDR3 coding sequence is TGTGCCAGCAGCTTAGGAGTGGGTCCTAGAGACTATGGCTACACCTTC. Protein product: CASSLGVGPRDYGYTF.